This TCR beta chain is drawn from a study of T cell changes during pregnancy in multiple sclerosis. Trimming took 5 bases from V and 2 from J, leaving 13 bases between them. This CDR3 region has 15 residues. Germline V gives CDR1 LNHDA, CDR2 SQIVND (reference sequence). Profiling relied on immunoSEQ multiplex PCR, and the TCRdb table lists in-frame clones only, not all of them. There are approximately 39,000 clones in the sample; around 89% occur only once, and over 0.45% lies in the top ten. V usage is TRBV19 and J usage is TRBJ1-5; D is unresolved. The sequencing used CD4+ T cells from peripheral blood mononuclear cells, collected in the second trimester of pregnancy. The TCR comes from a female donor with multiple sclerosis, enrolled in a pregnancy study. The CDR3 region has the DNA TGTGCCAGTAGTTCCTTAGACTGGGGCAATCAGCCCCAGCATTTT. It translates to CASSSLDWGNQPQHF.